Listed below are T cell receptor beta chains from one sample, sequenced in a study of cytotoxic CD8 clonotypes in ibrutinib-treated CLL. Assay: immunoSEQ multiplex PCR; the TCRdb copy retains only in-frame clones and omits some. The data hold 17,000 or so clones, with approximately 60% observed a single time. Material: PBMCs, obtained after 12 months of ibrutinib treatment. The origin of the receptors is a human donor with chronic lymphocytic leukemia. Both conserved end residues are part of each CDR3. A D gene is named only where the DNA matches it firmly. Not every row has a clone size; where given, it reads once, few, many or a size class.

>TRBV6-5|once|TRBJ1-2|TRBD1
TGTGCCAGCAGTTACTTGATACAGGGGACTGGATATGGCTACACCTTC
CASSYLIQGTGYGYTF
>TRBV5-6|few|TRBJ1-1|-
TGTGCCAGCAGCAGGGGGGAAGGATTTTCCCTCAACACTGAAGCTTTCTTT
CASSRGEGFSLNTEAFF
>TRBV29-1|-|TRBJ1-1|-
TGCAGCGCCACCATTAACACTGAAGCTTTCTTT
CSATINTEAFF
>TRBV7-3|-|TRBJ2-7|-
TGTGCCAGCAGCTTAACGCCTGACGGCGAGCAGTACTTC
CASSLTPDGEQYF
>TRBV28|-|TRBJ1-1|-
TGTGCCAGCAGCCCCCCAGGGGCCCAAGCGACTGAAGCTTTCTTT
CASSPPGAQATEAFF
>TRBV2|-|TRBJ2-2|-
TGTGCCAGCACCAAAGACAGAGTGGCCGGGGAGCTGTTTTTT
CASTKDRVAGELFF
>TRBV5-1|-|TRBJ2-7|-
TGCGCCAGCAGCTTCGAGGGAAGGGATTACGAGCAGTACTTC
CASSFEGRDYEQYF
>TRBV30|-|TRBJ2-1|-
TGTGCCTGGAGTGTGATCGGGCGGGGACGAAGCGAGCAGTTCTTC
CAWSVIGRGRSEQFF
>TRBV2|few|TRBJ1-1|-
TGTGCCAGCAGTGAGGAACGGTACACTGAAGCTTTCTTT
CASSEERYTEAFF
>TRBV23-1|-|TRBJ2-1|-
TGCGCCAGCAGTCAACTTCCCCGGGACGATGAGCAGTTCTTC
CASSQLPRDDEQFF
>TRBV11-1|-|TRBJ2-3|TRBD2
TGTGCCAGCAGCTTTCTAGCGGGGGTCACAGATACGCAGTATTTT
CASSFLAGVTDTQYF
>TRBV28|once|TRBJ2-7|TRBD1
TGTGCCAGCAGTTTATACGCAGGGGGAAACTACGAGCAGTACTTC
CASSLYAGGNYEQYF
>TRBV28|-|TRBJ1-5|-
TGTGCCAGCAGTTTACGGTTCTTCGGGAGCAATCAGCCCCAGCATTTT
CASSLRFFGSNQPQHF
>TRBV29-1|-|TRBJ2-3|TRBD2
TGCAGCGTGGGGAGGGCGTCTAGCACAGATACGCAGTATTTT
CSVGRASSTDTQYF
>TRBV2|-|TRBJ2-3|TRBD1
TGTGCCAGCAGTGCACAGGGGGTTAGAGATACGCAGTATTTT
CASSAQGVRDTQYF
>TRBV28|-|TRBJ2-5|-
TGTGCCAGCAGGTACGAATCCGGGACATGCGAGACCCAGTACTTC
CASRYESGTCETQYF
>TRBV27|-|TRBJ2-7|TRBD2
TGTGCCAGCAGTTTATCTCGGGGGGGCGAGCAGTACTTC
CASSLSRGGEQYF
>TRBV11-3|-|TRBJ2-5|-
TGTGCCAGCAGCCGAGAAACAGGGGAGACCCAGTACTTC
CASSRETGETQYF
>TRBV10-2|-|TRBJ1-5|-
TGCGCCAGCAGTGGACAGGTCAATCAGCCCCAGCATTTT
CASSGQVNQPQHF
>TRBV18|-|TRBJ1-5|-
TGTGCCAGCTCACCGAACGGACTGAATAGCAATCAGCCCCAGCATTTT
CASSPNGLNSNQPQHF
>TRBV29-1|-|TRBJ1-4|-
TGCAGCGTCGCTAAAGGGAGTCTAAGTGAAAAACTGTTTTTT
CSVAKGSLSEKLFF
>TRBV6-6|-|TRBJ2-3|-
TGTGCCAGCGCCGGGACGGAAGATACGCAGTATTTT
CASAGTEDTQYF
>TRBV19|-|TRBJ1-2|-
TGTGCCAGTACCATCGGAGGGAACAGTGGCTACACCTTC
CASTIGGNSGYTF
>TRBV11-1|-|TRBJ2-6|-
TGTGCCAGCACTTCAGCGACTGGGGCCAACGTCCTGACTTTC
CASTSATGANVLTF
>TRBV9|-|TRBJ2-3|TRBD2
TGTGCCAGCAGCGTAGTATCAGCGGGAATCGCAGATACGCAGTATTTT
CASSVVSAGIADTQYF
>TRBV15|-|TRBJ1-4|-
TGTGCCACCAGCTATAACCGGGGACCGCCGGGGGAAAAACTGTTTTTT
CATSYNRGPPGEKLFF